The next 23 T cell receptor beta chains were all read from a single sample in a study of blood T cell repertoires in COVID-19. Here immunoSEQ multiplex PCR was the method, and the copy in TCRdb shows in-frame clones only, minus some. The profile shows fewer than 30,000 clones, roughly 80% of them singletons. The sample consisted of peripheral blood. The receptor source for this set is a man in his fifties with active or convalescent COVID-19.

The genes are TRBV10-3 and TRBJ2-1; maybe TRBD2 (6 bases). The CDR3 covers 16 residues. Germline-derived CDR1 and CDR2 are ENHRY and SYGVKD. V was trimmed by 7 bases and J by 5 bases, leaving 21 bases between them. The DNA of the CDR3 is TGTGCCATCACCCGAATGGGGGGAGGATTTAACAATGAGCAGTTCTTC. This translates into CAITRMGGGFNNEQFF.

The chain has TRBV6-4 and TRBJ2-1, with TRBD2 matching over 13 bases. Trimming took 3 bases from V and 5 from J; bases not matched to a gene: 4. This CDR3 has 16 residues. Germline V gives CDR1 MRHNA, CDR2 SNTAGT. The DNA for the CDR3 is TGTGCCAGCAGTGAACTAGCGGGAGGGCCGGACAATGAGCAGTTCTTC. Encoded protein: CASSELAGGPDNEQFF.

This sequence joins TRBV2 and TRBJ2-7, with 8 bases lining up with TRBD1. CDR3 length: 15 residues. CDR1 and CDR2 (germline): SNHLY, FYNNEI. V gave up 4 bases and J gave up 7 bases; unmatched junction bases: 12. The DNA for the CDR3 is TGTGCCAGCAGTGTACGGGACAGGCGTCCCGAAGAGCAGTACTTC. Translating gives CASSVRDRRPEEQYF.

The chain combines TRBV7-9 with TRBJ1-5; 8 bases are a match to TRBD1. CDR1 SEHNR and CDR2 FQNEAQ come from the germline V gene (reference sequence). The V and J ends lost 5 bases and 8 bases, in that order; junction bases with no gene match: 14. There are 16 residues in the CDR3. The CDR3 bases are TGTGCCAGCAGCCCTACCGGGACAGGAACCCTTAAGCCCCAGCATTTT. Protein: CASSPTGTGTLKPQHF.

The CDR3 region has the DNA TGTGCCACCAGCAGAGTAGCGGCAAGCTCCTACGAGCAGTACTTC. Its protein is CATSRVAASSYEQYF. V is TRBV15 and J is TRBJ2-7; D possibly corresponds to TRBD2 (6 bases). V lost 1 base and J 0 bases, leaving 10 bases between the germline ends. This CDR3 has 15 amino acids. CDR1 is LNHNV and CDR2 is YYDKDF in the germline V gene (reference sequence).

The chain carries TRBV9 and TRBJ2-7; D is perhaps TRBD1 (5 bases). Germline V CDR1 and CDR2: SGDLS, YYNGEE. The CDR3 contains 12 residues. V lost 0 bases and J lost 7, with 8 bases in between. CDR3: CASSVGGGEQYF. CDR3 DNA: TGTGCCAGCAGCGTAGGGGGCGGAGAGCAGTACTTC.

The rearrangement uses TRBV7-9 and TRBJ2-1; 7 nucleotides match TRBD2. CDR3 length: 15 residues. Germline V gene lookup returns CDR1 SEHNR and CDR2 FQNEAQ (reference sequence). Trimming took 6 bases from V and 5 from J; bases not matched to a gene: 10. DNA of the CDR3: TGTGCCAGCAGTTCCACTAGCGTTGCGGACAATGAGCAGTTCTTC. It codes for CASSSTSVADNEQFF.

V is TRBV28 and J is TRBJ1-1; 7 bases fit TRBD1. The CDR3 has 13 residues. Germline CDR1 is MDHEN and CDR2 is SYDVKM. V lost 6 bases, J lost 11 bases, and 12 bases stayed unmatched. CDR3 coding DNA: TGTGCCAGCAGCAAGTCCGCGGACAGGCATGCTTTCTTT. Translation: CASSKSADRHAFF.

This clone showed up just a few times. The chain combines TRBV30 with TRBJ2-7, with 9 bases identical to TRBD1. The V segment lost 5 bases and the J segment 5 bases; nucleotides outside the gene matches: 7. The CDR3 is made up of 13 amino acids. Per germline, CDR1 GTSNPN and CDR2 SVGIG (reference sequence). CDR3 DNA: TGTGCCTGGGCCCGACAGGGGGGGAACGAGCAGTACTTC. It is translated as CAWARQGGNEQYF.

The sample holds a few counts of this clone. The chain recombines TRBV27 with TRBJ2-1, with D possibly matching TRBD1 (5 bases). CDR3 size: 16 residues. Trimming shortened V by 2 bases and J by 3 bases, and 14 bases separated the two germline ends. The V gene's germline CDR1 is MNHEY and CDR2 SMNVEV (reference sequence). The CDR3 sequence: CASSLVVGRGYNEQFF. For the CDR3, the DNA is TGTGCCAGCAGTTTAGTGGTCGGTAGGGGCTACAATGAGCAGTTCTTC.

V gene TRBV7-3 combines with J gene TRBJ2-3; 8 bases map to TRBD2. V dropped 4 bases and J dropped 1; count of bases not matched to a gene: 4. The V gene's germline CDR1 is SGHTA and CDR2 FQGTGA. The CDR3 extends over 15 amino acids. The CDR3 sequence: CASSWGAGGTDTQYF. CDR3 in DNA: TGTGCCAGCAGCTGGGGAGCGGGGGGCACAGATACGCAGTATTTT.

The chain has TRBV7-8 and TRBJ2-1, with 7 bases lining up with TRBD2. Germline V gene sequence: CDR1 SGHVS, CDR2 FQNEAQ. This CDR3 has 16 residues. V was clipped by 7 bases and J by 4 bases; unmatched bases: 13. The chain's CDR3 is CASNKDPLAVYNEQFF. CDR3 bases: TGTGCCAGCAACAAGGATCCGCTAGCGGTGTACAATGAGCAGTTCTTC.

The CDR3 coding sequence is TGTGCCACCAGTGATTTGCGTCTAGGCAGCAATGAGCAGTTCTTC. Amino acid sequence: CATSDLRLGSNEQFF. The V call is TRBV24-1, the J call TRBJ2-1; D uncertain. The CDR3 consists of 15 residues. CDR1 and CDR2 (germline): KGHDR, SFDVKD. V lost 0 bases and J 6 bases, leaving 11 bases between the germline ends.

The genes are TRBV6-5 and TRBJ1-2; a weak D match, TRBD1 (6 bases). Trimming removed 6 bases at V and 5 bases at J, with 10 bases between. This CDR3 is built from 12 residues. In germline, CDR1 is MNHEY, CDR2 SVGAGI. In DNA form, the CDR3 reads TGTGCCAGCAGAGACGGACAGTATGGCTACACCTTC. Residues: CASRDGQYGYTF.

The gene calls are TRBV14 and TRBJ2-1, with D hard to call. This CDR3 is 14 amino acids long. Germline V lookup: CDR1 SGHDN, CDR2 FVKESK. Trimming shortened V by 6 bases and J by 2 bases, and 11 bases separated the two germline ends. The CDR3 DNA is TGTGCCAGCAGGCCCGTGGGCACCTACAATGAGCAGTTCTTC. This translates into CASRPVGTYNEQFF. Based on the CDR3 plus reference TRBV14 and TRBJ2-1, the full variable domain is EAGVTQFPSHSVIEKGQTVTLRCDPISGHDNLYWYRRVMGKEIKFLLHFVKESKQDESGMPNNRFLAERTGGTYSTLKVQPAELEDSGVYFCASRPVGTYNEQFFGPGTRLTVL.

The CDR3 is CAIRDVGGNYGYTF. The CDR3 coding sequence is TGTGCCATCAGGGATGTTGGGGGGAACTATGGCTACACCTTC. This rearrangement joins TRBV10-3 to TRBJ1-2; D might be TRBD1 (5 bases). Looked up from germline, CDR1 is ENHRY and CDR2 is SYGVKD. Trimming stripped 6 bases from V and 2 bases from J, with 13 bases between. CDR3 length: 14 residues.

This clone has more than one count but fewer than ten. V is TRBV6-2 or TRBV6-3 and J is TRBJ2-2, with 12 positions matching TRBD2. Per germline, CDR1 MNHEY and CDR2 SVGEGT. This CDR3 comprises 18 residues. V shed 6 bases, J shed 1 base, and the junction held 9 bases outside the gene matches. The CDR3 sequence: CASSSFVTSGGNTGELFF. DNA for the CDR3: TGTGCCAGCAGCTCCTTTGTGACTAGCGGGGGGAACACCGGGGAGCTGTTTTTT.

The rearrangement joins TRBV7-8 to TRBJ2-2; D is possibly TRBD1 (6 bases). This CDR3 has 15 residues. Germline lookup yields CDR1 SGHVS and CDR2 FQNEAQ. The V end lost 4 bases, the J end lost 4 bases, and 13 bases lay between the germline ends. CDR3 bases: TGTGCCAGCAGCTCAGGACAGTTGGGCACCGGGGAGCTGTTTTTT. As protein: CASSSGQLGTGELFF.

CDR3 DNA sequence: TGTGCCAGTTATCCGGGACAGGGGGTTCGGGAGACCCAGTACTTC. Its protein product is CASYPGQGVRETQYF. The chain links TRBV6-5 to TRBJ2-5; 11 positions match TRBD1. V shed 9 bases, J shed 5 bases, and the junction held 11 bases outside the gene matches. CDR3 length: 15 residues. Germline V gives CDR1 MNHEY, CDR2 SVGAGI.

The chain combines TRBV10-3 with TRBJ1-2; 7 nucleotides align to TRBD1. The CDR3 extends over 15 amino acids. V lost 6 bases and J lost 5; bases outside the gene matches: 12. Looked up from germline, CDR1 is ENHRY and CDR2 is SYGVKD. CDR3 loop: CAIRALDRVGYGYTF. Written as DNA, the CDR3 is TGTGCCATCAGGGCACTTGACAGGGTTGGGTATGGCTACACCTTC.

V is TRBV29-1 and J is TRBJ1-6; 9 bases are shared with TRBD1. The CDR3 spans 13 residues. CDR1 SQVTM and CDR2 ANQGSEA come from the germline V gene. Unmatched junction bases numbered 4, after V lost 4 bases and J lost 9 bases. CDR3 amino acids: CSVGDRVGSPLHF. Written as DNA, the CDR3 is TGCAGCGTTGGGGACAGGGTCGGTTCACCCCTCCACTTT.

J is TRBJ1-2 and V is TRBV7-9; D possibly corresponds to TRBD1 (5 bases). Germline loops: CDR1 SEHNR, CDR2 FQNEAQ (reference sequence). This CDR3 is 16 amino acids long. Trimming shortened V by 3 bases and J by 8 bases, and 22 bases separated the two germline ends. CDR3: CASSFNPLGWGGGYTF. The CDR3 nucleotides are TGTGCCAGCAGCTTCAACCCCCTGGGCTGGGGGGGAGGCTACACCTTC.

V usage is TRBV2 and J usage is TRBJ2-6; D might be TRBD2 (5 bases). CDR1 is SNHLY and CDR2 is FYNNEI in the germline V gene. V gave up 6 bases and J gave up 0 bases, with 12 bases separating them. This CDR3 has 16 amino acids. The CDR3 DNA reads TGTGCCAGCAGACCTAGCAGCGGCTCTGGGGCCAACGTCCTGACTTTC. The encoded protein is CASRPSSGSGANVLTF.